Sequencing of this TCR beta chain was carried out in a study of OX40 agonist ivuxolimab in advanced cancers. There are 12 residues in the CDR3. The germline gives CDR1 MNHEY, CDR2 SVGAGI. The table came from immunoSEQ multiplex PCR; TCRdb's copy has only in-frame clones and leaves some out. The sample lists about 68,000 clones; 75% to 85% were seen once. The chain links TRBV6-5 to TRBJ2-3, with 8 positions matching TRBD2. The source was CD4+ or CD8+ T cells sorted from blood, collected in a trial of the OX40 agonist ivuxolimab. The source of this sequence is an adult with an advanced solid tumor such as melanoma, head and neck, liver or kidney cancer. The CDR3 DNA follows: TGTGCGGTGAGCGGGGGTGCAGATACGCAGTATTTT. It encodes CAVSGGADTQYF.